What follows are 2 T cell receptor beta chains derived from one specimen sequenced in a study of cytomegalovirus exposure and HLA in healthy donors (dated by TCRdb to the late 2010s). Receptors were amplified or captured by the immunoSEQ multiplex PCR assay. For the multiplex PCR, a mixture combining 60 forward primers for TCR Vbeta segments and 13 reverse primers for TCR Jbeta segments was used. TCRdb holds this immuneACCESS table with in-frame rearrangements only. Some clones are missing; in checked studies, unresolved V genes explain under half, and the rest has no known cause. The sample table lists tens of thousands of clones, around 72% of them with a count of one. The ten largest clones add up to 3.4% of the sample. Sequences were obtained from PBMCs. These receptors were collected from a woman aged 30 to 39 in good health and CMV-seronegative.

CDR3 sequence (DNA): TGCAGCGTCGGACAGGGGAGCCACGAGCAGTACTTC. Translated, it gives CSVGQGSHEQYF. This chain links TRBV29-1 with TRBJ2-7; 9 bases line up with TRBD1. Germline lookup yields CDR1 SQVTM and CDR2 ANQGSEA. There are 12 residues in the CDR3. Losses at the gene ends were 6 bases for V and 5 bases for J; bases not matched to a gene: 5.

The genes are TRBV4-1 and TRBJ1-5; 9 nucleotides align to TRBD1. Germline-derived CDR1 and CDR2 are MGHRA and YSYEKL. Trimming took 1 base from V and 2 from J; bases not matched to a gene: 18. The CDR3 length is 21 residues. CDR3 in amino acids: CASSQVRTGTGQWRGNQPQHF. For the CDR3, the DNA is TGCGCCAGCAGCCAAGTCAGGACCGGGACAGGGCAATGGAGGGGCAATCAGCCCCAGCATTTT.